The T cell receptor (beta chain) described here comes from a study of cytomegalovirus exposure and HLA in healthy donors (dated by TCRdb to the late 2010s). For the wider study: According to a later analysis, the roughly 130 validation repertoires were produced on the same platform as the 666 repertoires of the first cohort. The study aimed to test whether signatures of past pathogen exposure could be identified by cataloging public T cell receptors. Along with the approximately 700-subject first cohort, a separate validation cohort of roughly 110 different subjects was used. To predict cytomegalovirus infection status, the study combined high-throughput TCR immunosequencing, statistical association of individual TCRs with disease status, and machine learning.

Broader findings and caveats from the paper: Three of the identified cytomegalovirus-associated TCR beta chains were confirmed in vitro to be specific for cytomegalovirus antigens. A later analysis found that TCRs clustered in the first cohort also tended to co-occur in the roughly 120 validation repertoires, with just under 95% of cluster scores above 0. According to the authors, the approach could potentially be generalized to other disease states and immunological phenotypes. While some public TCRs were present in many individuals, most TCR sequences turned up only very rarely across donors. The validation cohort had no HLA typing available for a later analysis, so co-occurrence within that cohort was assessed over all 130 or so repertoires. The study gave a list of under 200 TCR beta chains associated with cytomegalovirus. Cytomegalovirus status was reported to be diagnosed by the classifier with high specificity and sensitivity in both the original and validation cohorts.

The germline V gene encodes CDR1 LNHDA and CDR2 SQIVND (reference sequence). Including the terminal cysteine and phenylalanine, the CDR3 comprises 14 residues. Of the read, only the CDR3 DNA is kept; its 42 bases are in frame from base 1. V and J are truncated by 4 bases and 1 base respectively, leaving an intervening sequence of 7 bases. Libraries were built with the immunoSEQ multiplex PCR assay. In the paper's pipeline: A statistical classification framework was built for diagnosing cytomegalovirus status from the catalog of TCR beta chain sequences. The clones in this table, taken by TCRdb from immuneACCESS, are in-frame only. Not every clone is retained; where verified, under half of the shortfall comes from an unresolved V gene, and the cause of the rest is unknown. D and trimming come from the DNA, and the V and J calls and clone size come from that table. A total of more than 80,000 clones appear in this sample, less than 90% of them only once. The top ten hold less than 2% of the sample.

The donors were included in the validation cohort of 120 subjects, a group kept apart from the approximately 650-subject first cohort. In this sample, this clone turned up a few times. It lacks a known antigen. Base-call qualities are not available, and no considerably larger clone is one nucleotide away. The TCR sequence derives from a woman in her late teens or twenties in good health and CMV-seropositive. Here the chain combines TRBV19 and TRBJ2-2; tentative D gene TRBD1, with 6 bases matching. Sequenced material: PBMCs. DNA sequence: TGTGCCAGTAGTAGGACAGAGAACACCGGGGAGCTGTTTTTT. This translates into CASSRTENTGELFF.